Sequencing of this T cell receptor (beta chain) was carried out in a study of blood T cell repertoires in COVID-19. As for the study in general: T cells, B-cell-depleted T cells, or PBMCs supplied cDNA or gDNA.

The V segment lost 5 bases and the J segment 5 bases; nucleotides outside the gene matches: 4. The CDR3 extends over 14 amino acids. Germline CDR1 is SGHTA and CDR2 is FQGNSA. This table comes from immunoSEQ multiplex PCR, and its TCRdb copy is limited to in-frame clones, with some not included. The table includes about 190,000 clones, around 80% detected once. This TCR was sampled from a human donor in a cohort sampled during active COVID-19. The chain is built from TRBV7-2 and TRBJ2-2; 8 bases fit TRBD1. Input material: peripheral blood. The CDR3 DNA reads TGTGCCAGCAGCCTCAGACAGGGGACCGGGGAGCTGTTTTTT. The encoded protein is CASSLRQGTGELFF.